The entry below gives a single TCR beta chain sequence along with its context. As yet, its antigen is unknown. The CDR3 loop spans 14 amino acids. The ends were cut back, 6 bases at V and 1 base at J, with 13 bases in the middle. Germline V CDR1 and CDR2: MNHNY, SVGAGI (reference sequence). The sample belongs to a study of T cell responses to AZD1222 COVID-19 vaccine. Study-level results: Donors were largely white British and mainly female; clonal diversity was possibly underestimated.

Clones were read by immunoSEQ multiplex PCR, and TCRdb kept only the in-frame ones, dropping some. The repertoire holds tens of thousands of clones, with about nine tenths as singletons. This sample comprised peripheral blood, obtained on day 0 of MenACWY control vaccination. This clonotype originated in an adult in good health. The V call is TRBV6-6, the J call TRBJ2-7; D unresolved. CDR3: CASSPLAESYEQYF. DNA for the CDR3: TGTGCCAGCAGCCCCTTGGCCGAATCCTACGAGCAGTACTTC.